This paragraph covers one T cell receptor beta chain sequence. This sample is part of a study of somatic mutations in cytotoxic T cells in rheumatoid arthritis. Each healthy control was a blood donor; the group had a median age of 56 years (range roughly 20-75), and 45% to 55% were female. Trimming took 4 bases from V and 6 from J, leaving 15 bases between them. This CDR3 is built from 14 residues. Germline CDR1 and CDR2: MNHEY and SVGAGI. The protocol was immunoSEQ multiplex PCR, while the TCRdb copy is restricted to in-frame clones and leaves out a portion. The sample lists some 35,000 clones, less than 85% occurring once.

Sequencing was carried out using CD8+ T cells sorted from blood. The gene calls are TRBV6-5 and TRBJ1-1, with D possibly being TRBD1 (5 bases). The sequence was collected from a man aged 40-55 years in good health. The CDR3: CASSWREGGAEAFF. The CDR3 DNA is TGTGCCAGCAGTTGGAGGGAGGGAGGGGCTGAAGCTTTCTTT.